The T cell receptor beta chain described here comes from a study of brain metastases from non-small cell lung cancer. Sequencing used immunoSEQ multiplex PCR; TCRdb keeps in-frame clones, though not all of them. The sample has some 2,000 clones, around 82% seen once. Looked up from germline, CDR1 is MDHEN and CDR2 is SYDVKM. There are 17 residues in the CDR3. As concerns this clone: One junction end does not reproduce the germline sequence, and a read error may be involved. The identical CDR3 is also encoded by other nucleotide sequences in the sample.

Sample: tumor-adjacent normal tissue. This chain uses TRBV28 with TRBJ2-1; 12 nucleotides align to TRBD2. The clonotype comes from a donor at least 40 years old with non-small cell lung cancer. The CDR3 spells CASSLWTSGDFNNEQFF. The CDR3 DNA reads TGTGCCAGCAGTCTCTGGACTAGCGGGGACTTTAACAATGAACAGTTCTTC. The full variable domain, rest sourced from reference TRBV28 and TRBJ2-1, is DVKVTQSSRYLVKRTGEKVFLECVQDMDHENMFWYRQDPGLGLRLIYFSYDVKMKEKGDIPEGYSVSREKKERFSLILESASTNQTSMYLCASSLWTSGDFNNEQFFGPGTRLTVL.